This T cell receptor beta chain stems from a study of spatial heterogeneity in lung cancer. Study-level background: Alpha-chain detections were consistently fewer than beta-chain detections among the sequences. Study-level results: At resection, ubiquitous expanded tumor TCRs appeared in blood more than at follow-up.

This clonotype was picked up many times. Its antigen remains unidentified. The germline V gene has CDR1 SNHLY and CDR2 FYNNEI. Trimming left V 7 bases short and J 4 bases short, with 17 bases between. The CDR3 contains 14 residues. Documented time point: blood at routine non-recurrence follow-up after resection. The authors sequenced whole RNA from tumor, nontumor lung or frozen PBMC without sorting. The study tagged each TCR cDNA molecule with a unique molecular identifier. TCRdb re-analysed the 5' RACE reads in MiXCR, keeping a single row per CDR3 protein. The table includes roughly 70,000 distinct CDR3 sequences, less than 9.5% detected once.

The chain combines TRBV2 with TRBJ2-7; no clear D. This TCR was recovered from a female donor with early-stage non-small cell lung cancer. The sequencing used PBMCs, collected at follow-up. CDR3 bases: TGTGCCAGCAAAGCACTCCAAGGGTCGTACGAGCAGTACTTC. Its protein is CASKALQGSYEQYF.